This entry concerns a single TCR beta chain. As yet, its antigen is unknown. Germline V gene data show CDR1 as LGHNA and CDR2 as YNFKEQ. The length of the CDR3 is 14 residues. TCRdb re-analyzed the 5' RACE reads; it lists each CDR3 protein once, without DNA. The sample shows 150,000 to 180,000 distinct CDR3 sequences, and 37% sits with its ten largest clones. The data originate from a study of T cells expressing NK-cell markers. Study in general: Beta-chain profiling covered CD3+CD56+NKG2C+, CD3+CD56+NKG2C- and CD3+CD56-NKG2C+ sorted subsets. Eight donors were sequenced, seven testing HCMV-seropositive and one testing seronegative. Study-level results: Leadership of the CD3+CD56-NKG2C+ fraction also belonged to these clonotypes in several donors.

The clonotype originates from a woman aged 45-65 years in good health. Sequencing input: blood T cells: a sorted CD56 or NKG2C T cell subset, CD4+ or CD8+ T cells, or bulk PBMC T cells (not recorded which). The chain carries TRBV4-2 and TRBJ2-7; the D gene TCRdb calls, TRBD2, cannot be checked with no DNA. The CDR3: CASSQGPGPGEQYF.